Below are 7 T cell receptor beta chains sequenced from a single sample in a study of blood T cell repertoires in COVID-19. The repertoire was sequenced with immunoSEQ multiplex PCR; TCRdb's copy has only in-frame clones and lacks some. The sample contains 50,000 to 65,000 clones, around 88% of which appear only once. Material for sequencing was peripheral blood. The source is a man aged 55 to 70 with acute or convalescent COVID-19.

This chain links TRBV5-1 with TRBJ2-5; 8 nucleotides match TRBD2. The trim removed 4 bases at V and 5 bases at J, leaving 10 bases unmatched. In germline, CDR1 is SGHRS, CDR2 YFSETQ. The length of the CDR3 is 15 residues. The CDR3 DNA follows: TGCGCCAGCAGCCCCCGTAGCGGGGACGGTGAGACCCAGTACTTC. Encoded protein: CASSPRSGDGETQYF.

This clone was counted only a few times. The CDR3 spells CASSLYQGNYEQYF. In DNA, the CDR3 is TGCGCCAGCAGCCTCTATCAGGGGAACTACGAGCAGTACTTC. The genes are TRBV4-3 and TRBJ2-7; tentative D call: TRBD1 (6 bases). The CDR3 has 14 residues. V lost 4 bases, J lost 3 bases, and 13 bases lay in between. CDR1 is LGHNA and CDR2 is YSLEER in the germline V gene.

The chain combines TRBV5-8 with TRBJ1-2; D gene uncertain. V was cut by 7 bases and J by 4 bases, with 11 bases left in between. The CDR3 is 12 residues long. The germline V gene has CDR1 SGHTS and CDR2 YDEGEE. The CDR3 sequence: CASQVFGYGYTF. CDR3 nucleotide sequence: TGTGCCAGCCAGGTGTTTGGCTATGGCTACACCTTC.

The genes are TRBV14 and TRBJ2-7, with a possible D match to TRBD2 (6 bases). The CDR3 loop spans 14 amino acids. Per the germline V gene, CDR1 is SGHDN and CDR2 is FVKESK. Trimming took 6 bases from V and 3 from J, leaving 15 bases between them. CDR3 in amino acids: CASSALATNYEQYF. The CDR3 DNA sequence: TGTGCCAGCAGTGCACTAGCCACAAACTACGAGCAGTACTTC.

This CDR3 reads CAISEDREYGYTF. The DNA for the CDR3 is TGTGCCATCAGTGAGGACAGGGAATATGGCTACACCTTC. The chain combines TRBV10-3 with TRBJ1-2; 7 nucleotides agree with TRBD1. V dropped 2 bases and J dropped 5; count of bases not matched to a gene: 2. Germline V gene sequence: CDR1 ENHRY, CDR2 SYGVKD. The length of the CDR3 is 13 residues.

This chain's CDR3 is CASSAERNTQYF. The CDR3 coding sequence is TGTGCCAGCTCAGCAGAACGTAATACGCAGTATTTT. J is TRBJ2-3 and V is TRBV18; D unresolved. The CDR3 length is 12 residues. V was clipped by 5 bases and J by 7 bases, with 10 bases between them. Germline CDR1 is KGHSH and CDR2 is LQKENI.

This chain links TRBV18 with TRBJ2-7, with D possibly matching TRBD1 (5 bases). The V gene lost 3 bases and the J gene lost 4 bases, with 16 bases spanning the gap. Germline V gene data show CDR1 as KGHSH and CDR2 as LQKENI. This CDR3 is built from 15 residues. CDR3 sequence (DNA): TGTGCCAGCTCACCCAGTAACAGGATGAATTACGAGCAGTACTTC. Residues: CASSPSNRMNYEQYF.